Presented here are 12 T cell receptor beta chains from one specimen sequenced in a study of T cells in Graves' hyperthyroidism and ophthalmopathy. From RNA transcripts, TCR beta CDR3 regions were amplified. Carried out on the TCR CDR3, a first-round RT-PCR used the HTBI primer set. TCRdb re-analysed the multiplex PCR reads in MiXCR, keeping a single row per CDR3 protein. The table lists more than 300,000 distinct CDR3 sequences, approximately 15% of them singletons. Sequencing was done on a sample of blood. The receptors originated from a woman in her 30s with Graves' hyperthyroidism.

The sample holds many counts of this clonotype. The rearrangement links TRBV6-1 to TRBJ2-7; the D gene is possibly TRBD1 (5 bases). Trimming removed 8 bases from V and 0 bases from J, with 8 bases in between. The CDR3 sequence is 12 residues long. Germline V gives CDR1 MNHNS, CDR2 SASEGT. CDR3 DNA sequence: TGTGCCAGCCGCAGGGCCTCCTACGAGCAGTACTTC. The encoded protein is CASRRASYEQYF.

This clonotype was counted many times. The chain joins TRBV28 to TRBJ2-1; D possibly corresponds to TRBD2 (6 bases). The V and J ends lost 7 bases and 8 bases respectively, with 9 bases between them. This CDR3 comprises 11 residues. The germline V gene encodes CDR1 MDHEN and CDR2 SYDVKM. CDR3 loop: CASIRGDEQFF. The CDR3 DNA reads TGTGCCAGCATCCGCGGGGATGAGCAGTTCTTC.

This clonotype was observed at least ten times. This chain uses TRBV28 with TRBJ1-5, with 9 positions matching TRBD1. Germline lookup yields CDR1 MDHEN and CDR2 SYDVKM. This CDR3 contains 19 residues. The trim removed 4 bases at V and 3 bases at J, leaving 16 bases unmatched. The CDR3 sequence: CASSSPSGTGMVNNQPQHF. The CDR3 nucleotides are TGTGCCAGCAGTTCCCCTTCGGGGACAGGGATGGTCAACAATCAGCCCCAGCATTTT.

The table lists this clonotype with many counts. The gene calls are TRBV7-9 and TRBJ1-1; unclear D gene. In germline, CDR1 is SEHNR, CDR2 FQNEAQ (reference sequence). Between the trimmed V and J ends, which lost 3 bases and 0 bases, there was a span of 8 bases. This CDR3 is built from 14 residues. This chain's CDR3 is CASSFGGLNTEAFF. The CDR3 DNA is TGTGCCAGCAGCTTCGGTGGGCTGAACACTGAAGCTTTCTTT.

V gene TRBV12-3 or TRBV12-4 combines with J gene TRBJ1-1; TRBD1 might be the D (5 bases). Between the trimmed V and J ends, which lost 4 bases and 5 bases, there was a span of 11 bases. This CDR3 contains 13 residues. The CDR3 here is CASSSHGGTEAFF. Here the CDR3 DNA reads TGTGCCAGCAGTTCCCATGGGGGGACTGAAGCTTTCTTT.

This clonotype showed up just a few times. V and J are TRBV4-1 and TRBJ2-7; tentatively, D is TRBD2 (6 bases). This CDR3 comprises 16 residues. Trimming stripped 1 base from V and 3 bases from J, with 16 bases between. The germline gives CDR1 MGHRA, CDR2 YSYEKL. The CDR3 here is CASSQGGAGFIYEQYF. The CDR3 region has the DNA TGCGCCAGCAGCCAAGGGGGCGCGGGGTTTATCTACGAGCAGTACTTC.

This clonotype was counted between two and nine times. In DNA form, the CDR3 reads TGCAGTGCTAGTGTCTTGGGGGGGCTTGATCAGCCCCAGCATTTT. It specifies CSASVLGGLDQPQHF. The chain links TRBV20-1 to TRBJ1-5, with D possibly TRBD1 on 6 matching bases. CDR1 is DFQATT and CDR2 is SNEGSKA in the germline V gene (reference sequence). V was pared by 3 bases and J by 5 bases, with 17 bases between. CDR3 size: 15 residues.

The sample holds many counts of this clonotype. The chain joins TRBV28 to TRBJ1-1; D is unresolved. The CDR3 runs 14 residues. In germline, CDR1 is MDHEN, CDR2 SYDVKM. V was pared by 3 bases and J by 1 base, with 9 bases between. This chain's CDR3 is CASSFGEGNTEAFF. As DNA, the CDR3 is TGTGCCAGCAGTTTTGGGGAGGGGAACACTGAAGCTTTCTTT.

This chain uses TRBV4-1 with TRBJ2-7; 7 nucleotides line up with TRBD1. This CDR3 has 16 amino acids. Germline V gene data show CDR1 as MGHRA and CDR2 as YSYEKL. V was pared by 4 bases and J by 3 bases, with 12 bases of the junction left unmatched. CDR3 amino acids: CASSPRAGQGVYEQYF. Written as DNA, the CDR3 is TGCGCCAGCAGCCCCAGGGCCGGGCAGGGGGTCTACGAGCAGTACTTC.

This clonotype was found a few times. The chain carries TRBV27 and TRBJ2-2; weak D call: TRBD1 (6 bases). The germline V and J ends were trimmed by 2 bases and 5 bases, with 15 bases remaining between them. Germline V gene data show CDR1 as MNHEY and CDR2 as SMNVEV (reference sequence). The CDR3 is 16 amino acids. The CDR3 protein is CASSLSLGAETGELFF. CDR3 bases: TGTGCCAGCAGTTTAAGTTTGGGGGCGGAAACCGGGGAGCTGTTTTTT.

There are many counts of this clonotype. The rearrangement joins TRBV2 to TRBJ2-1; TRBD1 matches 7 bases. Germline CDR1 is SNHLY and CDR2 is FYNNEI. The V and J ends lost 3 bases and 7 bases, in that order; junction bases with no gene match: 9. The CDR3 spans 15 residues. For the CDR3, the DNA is TGTGCCAGCAGTGACGGGACAGCTTATAAAAATGAGCAGTTCTTC. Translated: CASSDGTAYKNEQFF.

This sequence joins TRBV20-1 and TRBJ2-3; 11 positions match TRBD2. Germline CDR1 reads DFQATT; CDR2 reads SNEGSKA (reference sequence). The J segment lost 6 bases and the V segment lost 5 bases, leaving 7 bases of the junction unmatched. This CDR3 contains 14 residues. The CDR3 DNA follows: TGCAGTGCTTCGCTTAGCGGGAGGGTTGATACGCAGTATTTT. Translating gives CSASLSGRVDTQYF.